The rows below give T cell receptor beta chains drawn from one sample of a study of identical twins. TCRdb processed the 5' RACE reads anew with MiXCR; each CDR3 protein has one entry. The table includes a few hundred thousand distinct CDR3 sequences, about 12% detected once. These records were also assigned to another study, of yellow fever vaccine responses in identical twins.

The sequencing input was CD8+ T cells sorted from blood. These receptors all stem from a woman under 30 in good health. The CDR3 runs from the conserved cysteine through the conserved F or W. Each record gives: J gene, V gene, CDR3 protein.

J: TRBJ2-1; V: TRBV14; CDR3: CASSQEFLAGDEQFF
J: TRBJ2-1; V: TRBV12-3/TRBV12-4; CDR3: CASRPPPGLAGGPGTEQFF
J: TRBJ2-7; V: TRBV9; CDR3: CASSVQGYNEQYF
J: TRBJ2-4; V: TRBV6-5; CDR3: CASSYGGRVTIAKNIQYF
J: TRBJ2-1; V: TRBV7-9; CDR3: CASSESGTYNEQFF
J: TRBJ2-5; V: TRBV4-1; CDR3: CASSVWSGPQETQYF
J: TRBJ2-7; V: TRBV7-9; CDR3: CASSSWTSSHEQYF
J: TRBJ1-2; V: TRBV29-1; CDR3: CSVEAGQGFYGYTF
J: TRBJ2-2; V: TRBV5-8; CDR3: CASSLVSSGNTGELFF
J: TRBJ2-1; V: TRBV11-1; CDR3: CASSQAGTILYNEQFF
J: TRBJ2-7; V: TRBV7-8; CDR3: CASSFGTSGSLSSYEQYF
J: TRBJ2-3; V: TRBV20-1; CDR3: CSASSLAGAFTYTQYF
J: TRBJ2-2; V: TRBV20-1; CDR3: CSATSGTTALQNTGELFF
J: TRBJ2-5; V: TRBV18; CDR3: CASSPLETQYF
J: TRBJ2-1; V: TRBV2; CDR3: CASSFIEPQLDNEQFF
J: TRBJ1-2; V: TRBV12-3/TRBV12-4; CDR3: CASSPVGGVDGYTF
J: TRBJ2-1; V: TRBV11-2; CDR3: CASSLNGPPGGVNEQFF
J: TRBJ2-5; V: TRBV6-1; CDR3: CASIPIAGGRETQYF
J: TRBJ2-7; V: TRBV4-1; CDR3: CASSPLRGPYEQYF
J: TRBJ2-1; V: TRBV18; CDR3: CASSPPRTSGSYEQFF
J: TRBJ1-4; V: TRBV2; CDR3: CASRHSGANEKLFF
J: TRBJ2-7; V: TRBV4-2; CDR3: CASSPIAREYEQYF
J: TRBJ1-6; V: TRBV4-1; CDR3: CASSQDLADNSPLHF
J: TRBJ1-6; V: TRBV28; CDR3: CASRPWDSNSPLHF
J: TRBJ2-3; V: TRBV24-1; CDR3: CATSDPKMDTQYF
J: TRBJ2-5; V: TRBV6-1; CDR3: CASSHPSGQETQYF
J: TRBJ2-7; V: TRBV2; CDR3: CASSITRQGAENYEQYF
J: TRBJ2-3; V: TRBV29-1; CDR3: CSVGTGTDTQYF
J: TRBJ2-1; V: TRBV11-2; CDR3: CASSLDLGREQFF
J: TRBJ2-3; V: TRBV15; CDR3: CATSRDSGVDTQYF
J: TRBJ2-1; V: TRBV4-1; CDR3: CASSLRGIYNEQFF
J: TRBJ2-6; V: TRBV5-1; CDR3: CASSVSSGANVLTF
J: TRBJ2-5; V: TRBV5-1; CDR3: CASSPGLAGLQETQYF
J: TRBJ2-7; V: TRBV20-1; CDR3: CSARDRAREYEQYF
J: TRBJ2-1; V: TRBV9; CDR3: CASSVVRDNEQFF
J: TRBJ2-1; V: TRBV13; CDR3: CASSLIPGEQFF
J: TRBJ1-2; V: TRBV3-1; CDR3: CASSQARNPDSVYYGYTF
J: TRBJ2-2; V: TRBV7-9; CDR3: CASSPGLADTGELFF
J: TRBJ1-5; V: TRBV9; CDR3: CASSAETGPNQPQHF
J: TRBJ2-3; V: TRBV28; CDR3: CASSLTSGRDTQYF
J: TRBJ1-5; V: TRBV19; CDR3: CASRVTGYRDQPQHF
J: TRBJ2-7; V: TRBV29-1; CDR3: CSVGTGTYEQYF
J: TRBJ1-2; V: TRBV4-1; CDR3: CASSQVFGTDTNYGYTF